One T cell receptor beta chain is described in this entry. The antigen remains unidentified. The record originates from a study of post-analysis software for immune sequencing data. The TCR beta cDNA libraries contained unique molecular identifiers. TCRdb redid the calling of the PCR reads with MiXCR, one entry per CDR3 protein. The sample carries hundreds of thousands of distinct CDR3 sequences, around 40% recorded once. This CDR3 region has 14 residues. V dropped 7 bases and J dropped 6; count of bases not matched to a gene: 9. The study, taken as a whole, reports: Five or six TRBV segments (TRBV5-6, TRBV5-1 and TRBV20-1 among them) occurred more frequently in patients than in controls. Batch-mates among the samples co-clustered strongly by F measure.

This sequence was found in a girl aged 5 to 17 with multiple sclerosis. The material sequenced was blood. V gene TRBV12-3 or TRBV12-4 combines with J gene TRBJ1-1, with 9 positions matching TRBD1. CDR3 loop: CASIAQGAVPEAFF. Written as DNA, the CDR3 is TGTGCCAGCATCGCACAGGGGGCGGTCCCTGAAGCTTTCTTT.